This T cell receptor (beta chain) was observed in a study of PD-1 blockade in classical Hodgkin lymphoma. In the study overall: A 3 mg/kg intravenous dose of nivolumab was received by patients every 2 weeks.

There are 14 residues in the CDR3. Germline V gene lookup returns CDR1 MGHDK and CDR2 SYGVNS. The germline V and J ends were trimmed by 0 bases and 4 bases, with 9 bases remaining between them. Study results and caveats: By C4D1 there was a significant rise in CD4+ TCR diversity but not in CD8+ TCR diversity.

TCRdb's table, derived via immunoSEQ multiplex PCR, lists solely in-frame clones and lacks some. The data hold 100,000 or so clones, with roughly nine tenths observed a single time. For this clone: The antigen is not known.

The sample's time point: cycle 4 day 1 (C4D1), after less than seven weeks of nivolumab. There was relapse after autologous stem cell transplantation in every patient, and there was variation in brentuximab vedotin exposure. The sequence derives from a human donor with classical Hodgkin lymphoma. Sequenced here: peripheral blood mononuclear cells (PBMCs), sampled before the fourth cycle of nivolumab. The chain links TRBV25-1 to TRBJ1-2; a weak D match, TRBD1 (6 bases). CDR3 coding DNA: TGTGCCAGCAGTGAATACGGGACACTCTATGGCTACACCTTC. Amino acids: CASSEYGTLYGYTF.